Listed below are T cell receptor beta chains from one sample, sequenced in a study of post-analysis software for immune sequencing data. TCRdb independently ran MiXCR on the PCR reads; one entry per CDR3 protein. The sample contains about 770,000 distinct CDR3 sequences, about 43% of which appear only once. The sample comprised blood. These receptors were obtained from a girl aged 10-17 years with multiple sclerosis. The CDR3 runs from the conserved cysteine through the conserved F or W. D genes are given only for firm matches. Clone size is given for some rows only: seen once, a few or many times, or a class if the clone is expanded.

size,V,J,D,DNA,CDR3
-,TRBV7-2,TRBJ2-7,-,TGTGCCAGCAGCTTAGAATCAAGGGAGCAGTACTTC,CASSLESREQYF
-,TRBV10-3,TRBJ2-7,-,TGTGCCATCGTGGGAGTCAACTCCTACGAGCAGTACTTC,CAIVGVNSYEQYF
few,TRBV12-3/TRBV12-4,TRBJ2-1,-,TGTGCCAGCAGTTTCCTCGGGATCGTATACAATGAGCAGTTCTTC,CASSFLGIVYNEQFF
-,TRBV6-5,TRBJ1-4,TRBD1,TGTGCCAGCAGGGACAGGGATGGCACTAATGAAAAACTGTTTTTT,CASRDRDGTNEKLFF
-,TRBV2,TRBJ1-2,-,TGTGCCAGCAGGACCCGTACTGGCTACACCTTC,CASRTRTGYTF
-,TRBV29-1,TRBJ2-7,-,TGCAGCGCCCGAACGGGATTCGAGCAGTACTTC,CSARTGFEQYF
few,TRBV12-3/TRBV12-4,TRBJ1-5,-,TGTGCCAGCAGTCTCGGGGACGGGCAGCCCCAGCATTTT,CASSLGDGQPQHF
-,TRBV18,TRBJ2-7,-,TGTGCCAGCTCACCAGGGGGGGCCCAGGGTTACGAGCAGTACTTC,CASSPGGAQGYEQYF
-,TRBV6-5,TRBJ2-7,-,TGTGCCAGCAGTTACAATCGGATGGGTCTCCACGAGCAGTACTTC,CASSYNRMGLHEQYF
-,TRBV12-3/TRBV12-4,TRBJ2-3,-,TGTGCCAGCAGGCCGGAGCGAAGCACAGATACGCAGTATTTT,CASRPERSTDTQYF
-,TRBV11-2,TRBJ2-7,-,TGTGCCAGCAGCTTATTCGTTAGGGGGAGAGGGCTGGTATACGAGCAGTACTTC,CASSLFVRGRGLVYEQYF
few,TRBV7-3,TRBJ2-1,-,TGTGCCAGCAGCTTATCGTGGACCACGGCCAATGAGCAGTTCTTC,CASSLSWTTANEQFF
few,TRBV6-5,TRBJ1-4,-,TGTGCCAGCAGTTACTCGGACGGGGGGTCTAATGAAAAACTGTTTTTT,CASSYSDGGSNEKLFF
-,TRBV5-1,TRBJ1-4,-,TGCGCCAGCAGCTTGGTGGCCAATGAAAAACGGTTTTTT,CASSLVANEKRFF
once,TRBV12-3/TRBV12-4,TRBJ1-2,-,TGTGCCAGCAGTTATACAGGCCTGTACTATGGCTACACCTTC,CASSYTGLYYGYTF
few,TRBV6-2/TRBV6-3,TRBJ2-1,TRBD2,TGTGCCAGCAGTGACGTAGCGAGCGCGGGGGGGAACTACAATGAGCAGTTCTTC,CASSDVASAGGNYNEQFF
-,TRBV20-1,TRBJ2-4,TRBD2,TGCAGTGCAGTGGGGCTAGCGGATTTAGTAGCCAAAAACATTCAGTACTTC,CSAVGLADLVAKNIQYF
few,TRBV28,TRBJ2-5,TRBD1,TGTGCCAGCTTTCCAGGGGGTTTGGAGACCCAGTACTTC,CASFPGGLETQYF
-,TRBV20-1,TRBJ2-5,TRBD1,TGCAGTGCTGAGAGGACAGGGGAGACCCAGTACTTC,CSAERTGETQYF
-,TRBV15,TRBJ2-4,TRBD1,TGTGCCACCAGCATCGAGCCCTACAGGGGGAACGACATTCAGTACTTC,CATSIEPYRGNDIQYF
-,TRBV5-5,TRBJ1-1,-,TGTGCCAGCAGCTCGACCGTACAGGGCCCGGGCACTGAAGCTTTCTTT,CASSSTVQGPGTEAFF
-,TRBV27,TRBJ2-3,TRBD1,TGTGCCAGCAGGGGACAGGCGCTGGATACGCAGTATTTT,CASRGQALDTQYF
-,TRBV12-5,TRBJ1-1,-,TGTGCTAGTGGTTTATCTTTCAACACTGAAGCTTTCTTT,CASGLSFNTEAFF
-,TRBV6-6,TRBJ2-1,-,TGTGCCAGCAGTGTGTGGCCCAATGAGCAGTTCTTC,CASSVWPNEQFF
few,TRBV12-3/TRBV12-4,TRBJ1-1,-,TGTGCCAGCAGTCTGCAGGGGCACACTGAAGCTTTCTTT,CASSLQGHTEAFF
-,TRBV28,TRBJ2-4,-,TGTGCCAGCAGTACGCGCGGGGACAGCGCCAAAAACATTCAGTACTTC,CASSTRGDSAKNIQYF
-,TRBV10-3,TRBJ2-5,TRBD1,TGTGCCATCAGTCGGGACAGGGGGCTGGGGTACTTC,CAISRDRGLGYF
few,TRBV24-1,TRBJ2-3,TRBD1,TGTGCCACCAGTGAATCCCCGACAGGGATAGATACGCAGTATTTT,CATSESPTGIDTQYF
-,TRBV5-1,TRBJ2-7,TRBD2,TGCGCCAGCAGCTTTACAGCGGGAGAAGGGTCCTACGAGCAGTACTTC,CASSFTAGEGSYEQYF
-,TRBV24-1,TRBJ2-1,TRBD2,TGTGCCACCAGTGATCCCGGACTAGCGGTCCCCAGTGAGCAGTTCTTC,CATSDPGLAVPSEQFF
-,TRBV14,TRBJ2-1,-,TGTGCCAGCAGCCCGGTGACAGGCTACAATGAGCAGTTCTTC,CASSPVTGYNEQFF
few,TRBV12-3/TRBV12-4,TRBJ2-7,-,TGTGCCAGCAGTGGCACCGGGACCCTATACTACGAGCAGTACTTC,CASSGTGTLYYEQYF
-,TRBV3-1,TRBJ2-1,-,TGTGCCAGCAGCCAAGGAGCGGACCACTCCTACAATGAGCAGTTCTTC,CASSQGADHSYNEQFF
-,TRBV4-2,TRBJ1-2,TRBD1,TGTGCCAGCAGCCAAGATAGGGGACAGGGGATGGGCTACACCTTC,CASSQDRGQGMGYTF
-,TRBV5-6,TRBJ2-5,TRBD2,TGTGCCAGCAGCGTTAGCGGGAGACCACAAGAGACCCAGTACTTC,CASSVSGRPQETQYF
-,TRBV15,TRBJ2-7,-,TGTGCCACCAGCAGAGGAGGGCTTTCTGGGTACGAGCAGTACTTC,CATSRGGLSGYEQYF
-,TRBV20-1,TRBJ2-1,TRBD2,TGCAGTGCCGAGACGGGGGGTTGGGTATACAATGAGCAGTTCTTC,CSAETGGWVYNEQFF
-,TRBV11-2,TRBJ2-3,-,TGTGCCAGCAGCACTTACTCCAGCCCAGATACGCAGTATTTT,CASSTYSSPDTQYF
once,TRBV20-1,TRBJ2-5,-,TGCAGTGCTAGATCCTGGGGGCCGGGGGGCGAGACCCAGTACTTC,CSARSWGPGGETQYF
few,TRBV7-9,TRBJ2-7,-,TGTGCCAGCAGCCCCGGGAGCAGGACCTACGAGCAGTACTTC,CASSPGSRTYEQYF
-,TRBV12-3/TRBV12-4,TRBJ2-5,TRBD1,TGTGCCAGCAGCCCTGACAGGGCTACCCAAGAGACCCAGTACTTC,CASSPDRATQETQYF
-,TRBV29-1,TRBJ1-2,TRBD1,TGCAGCGTTGACAGACAGGGGAACTATGGCTACACCTTC,CSVDRQGNYGYTF